The 11 T cell receptor beta chains in this list originate from one sample, sequenced in a study of blood T cell repertoires in COVID-19. The method was immunoSEQ multiplex PCR; TCRdb's version includes in-frame clones alone and lacks a portion of them. The data hold around 99,000 clones, with 83% observed a single time. The specimen was peripheral blood. These receptor sequences come from an older woman with acute or convalescent COVID-19.

V gene TRBV7-9 combines with J gene TRBJ2-2; tentative D call: TRBD1 (5 bases). V lost 2 bases and J lost 4, with 8 bases in between. The CDR3 runs 14 residues. Per germline, CDR1 SEHNR and CDR2 FQNEAQ (reference sequence). The CDR3 bases are TGTGCCAGCAGCTTACAGGGTTTCACCGGGGAGCTGTTTTTT. Residues: CASSLQGFTGELFF.

This sequence joins TRBV7-8 and TRBJ2-1, with D perhaps TRBD1 (6 bases). The length of the CDR3 is 13 residues. CDR1 is SGHVS and CDR2 is FQNEAQ in the germline V gene. Trimming left V 5 bases short and J 8 bases short, with 13 bases between. CDR3 loop: CASSPTGLHEQFF. The CDR3 nucleotides are TGTGCCAGCAGCCCTACAGGGCTCCATGAGCAGTTCTTC. Variable domain in full (rest from reference TRBV7-8 and TRBJ2-1): GAGVSQSPRYKVAKRGQDVALRCDPISGHVSLFWYQQALGQGPEFLTYFQNEAQLDKSGLPSDRFFAERPEGSVSTLKIQRTQQEDSAVYLCASSPTGLHEQFFGPGTRLTVL.

This clone has just one count. This chain joins TRBV7-2 and TRBJ2-5; D is unresolved. V was trimmed by 3 bases and J by 5 bases, leaving 10 bases between them. The CDR3 consists of 13 residues. Germline CDR1 is SGHTA and CDR2 is FQGNSA. CDR3 amino acids: CASSFRVFETQYF. The CDR3, as DNA: TGTGCCAGCAGCTTTCGGGTATTCGAGACCCAGTACTTC.

V gene TRBV28 combines with J gene TRBJ2-7; unclear D gene. Germline V gene sequence: CDR1 MDHEN, CDR2 SYDVKM. The CDR3 consists of 16 residues. V was clipped by 5 bases and J by 5 bases, with 22 bases between them. The CDR3 loop reads CASSQRPSATKNEQYF. CDR3 sequence (DNA): TGTGCCAGCAGTCAAAGGCCCAGCGCCACTAAAAACGAGCAGTACTTC.

The J gene is TRBJ1-5, the V gene TRBV7-2, with D unresolved. Germline values: CDR1 SGHTA, CDR2 FQGNSA. The V gene lost 4 bases and the J gene lost 4 bases, with 11 bases spanning the gap. The CDR3 loop spans 14 amino acids. This chain's CDR3 is CASSSGLLNQPQHF. The DNA for the CDR3 is TGTGCCAGCAGCTCTGGGCTCTTAAATCAGCCCCAGCATTTT. The whole variable domain, filled in from reference TRBV7-2 and TRBJ1-5, reads GAGVSQSPSNKVTEKGKDVELRCDPISGHTALYWYRQSLGQGLEFLIYFQGNSAPDKSGLPSDRFSAERTGGSVSTLTIQRTQQEDSAVYLCASSSGLLNQPQHFGDGTRLSIL.

This chain links TRBV6-2 or TRBV6-3 with TRBJ2-3; perhaps TRBD2 as D (7 bases). V lost 5 bases, J lost 3 bases, and 18 bases lay in between. Germline V CDR1 and CDR2: MNHEY, SVGEGT. The CDR3 loop spans 16 amino acids. CDR3 protein: CASSPEGGGWTDTQYF. CDR3 DNA: TGTGCCAGCAGTCCCGAGGGAGGGGGGTGGACAGATACGCAGTATTTT.

V and J are TRBV6-2 or TRBV6-3 and TRBJ2-3; 7 nucleotides agree with TRBD2. The CDR3 is made up of 16 amino acids. With V trimmed by 6 bases and J by 4 bases, 13 bases remained unmatched. Germline CDR1 is MNHEY and CDR2 is SVGEGT. This chain's CDR3 is CASSPSGGYIADTQYF. Written as DNA, the CDR3 is TGTGCCAGCAGCCCCTCGGGGGGTTATATCGCAGATACGCAGTATTTT.

The V gene is TRBV27, the J gene TRBJ1-2, with TRBD1 as a possible D gene (5 bases). Germline CDR1 reads MNHEY; CDR2 reads SMNVEV (reference sequence). The CDR3 spans 12 residues. V lost 8 bases and J lost 7, with 14 bases in between. Here the CDR3 reads CASLGGLGGYTF. CDR3 bases: TGTGCCAGCTTGGGGGGGTTAGGTGGCTACACCTTC.

The chain is built from TRBV13 and TRBJ2-7, with a weak D call TRBD1 (6 bases). The CDR3 extends over 12 amino acids. CDR1 and CDR2 (germline): PRHDT, FYEKMQ (reference sequence). Between the trimmed V and J ends, which lost 5 bases and 6 bases, there was a span of 11 bases. As DNA, the CDR3 is TGTGCCAGCAGCCAGGGGTCTGGCGAGCAGTACTTC. It encodes CASSQGSGEQYF.

The chain has TRBV11-2 and TRBJ1-2; 9 bases align to TRBD1. In germline, CDR1 is SGHAT, CDR2 FQNNGV. The CDR3 has 15 amino acids. J gave up 8 bases and V 1 base, and 8 bases lay outside the gene matches. The CDR3 DNA reads TGTGCCAGCAGCTTAGGGTCACAGGGGGCGTTCGGCTACACCTTC. It codes for CASSLGSQGAFGYTF.

The genes are TRBV19 and TRBJ2-6, with TRBD1 matching over 10 bases. The trim removed 6 bases at V and 4 bases at J, leaving 9 bases unmatched. This CDR3 is 17 amino acids long. Germline V gives CDR1 LNHDA, CDR2 SQIVND (reference sequence). The CDR3 spells CASRPGQGISGANVLTF. In DNA, the CDR3 is TGTGCCAGTAGGCCGGGACAGGGGATCTCCGGGGCCAACGTCCTGACTTTC.